Described below is a single T cell receptor beta chain sequence and its context. Antigen: not known. This sample is part of a study of chemoradiotherapy in HPV16-positive cancers. Study overall: Two HPV16-positive patients' cells yielded candidate HPV-specific clones and common motifs.

The V and J ends lost 5 bases and 7 bases respectively, with 21 bases between them. Germline CDR1 and CDR2: SGHDT and YYEEEE. The CDR3 length is 15 residues. The method was immunoSEQ multiplex PCR; TCRdb's version includes in-frame clones alone and lacks a portion of them. The table includes over 6,000 clones, around nine tenths detected once. Repeated repertoire sampling spanned the course of chemoradiotherapy. Study-level findings and limits: HPV-responsive T-cell expansion during chemoradiotherapy was linked to improved recurrence-free survival in HPV16-positive patients. Candidate HPV-specific clones and E7-related TCR motifs grew in tumor during treatment.

This receptor was taken from a human donor with HPV-associated anogenital cancer. The material was tumor tissue, obtained from a patient who underwent chemoradiotherapy. The chain employs TRBV5-6 and TRBJ1-2, with D uncertain. CDR3 in DNA: TGTGCCAGCAGAAAAGACCGTACCTCCTATGGTGGCTACACCTTC. Protein product: CASRKDRTSYGGYTF. Full variable domain (remainder filled in from reference TRBV5-6 and TRBJ1-2): DAGVTQSPTHLIKTRGQQVTLRCSPKSGHDTVSWYQQALGQGPQFIFQYYEEEERQRGNFPDRFSGHQFPNYSSELNVNALLLGDSALYLCASRKDRTSYGGYTFGSGTRLTVV.